This entry lists 22 T cell receptor beta chains sequenced from one sample in a study of response to subunit inactivated influenza vaccine. TCRdb analysed the RT-PCR reads with MiXCR anew, one entry per CDR3 protein. The sample carries about half a million distinct CDR3 sequences, under 9% recorded once. Sample: PBMCs from blood, taken less than 30 months after vaccination. The receptors were gathered from a man between 50 and 75 years old who received an inactivated influenza vaccine.

The table lists this clonotype with a few counts. This chain links TRBV29-1 with TRBJ1-1; no firm D call. V lost 6 bases and J lost 0, with 8 bases in between. This CDR3 has 12 amino acids. Germline V gene lookup returns CDR1 SQVTM and CDR2 ANQGSEA. The CDR3 region is CSVVHLNTEAFF. The CDR3 DNA sequence: TGCAGCGTCGTACACCTGAACACTGAAGCTTTCTTT.

The chain links TRBV15 to TRBJ2-7; 11 bases agree with TRBD1. The CDR3 consists of 15 residues. The trim removed 1 base at V and 5 bases at J, leaving 4 bases unmatched. Germline V gene lookup returns CDR1 LNHNV and CDR2 YYDKDF (reference sequence). CDR3 DNA: TGTGCCACCAGCAGAGTCTGGACAGGGGGCGACGAGCAGTACTTC. It is translated as CATSRVWTGGDEQYF. Full variable domain (remainder filled in from reference TRBV15 and TRBJ2-7): DAMVIQNPRYQVTQFGKPVTLSCSQTLNHNVMYWYQQKSSQAPKLLFHYYDKDFNNEADTPDNFQSRRPNTSFCFLDIRSPGLGDTAMYLCATSRVWTGGDEQYFGPGTRLTVT.

This clonotype was observed a handful of times. The chain is built from TRBV9 and TRBJ2-5; maybe TRBD2 (6 bases). Trimming removed 1 base at V and 5 bases at J, with 9 bases between. This CDR3 is 13 amino acids long. The germline CDR1 and CDR2 sequences are SGDLS and YYNGEE. CDR3 region: CASSVRAGETQYF. DNA of the CDR3: TGTGCCAGCAGCGTAAGGGCGGGGGAGACCCAGTACTTC. Full variable domain (missing parts from reference TRBV9 and TRBJ2-5): DSGVTQTPKHLITATGQRVTLRCSPRSGDLSVYWYQQSLDQGLQFLIQYYNGEERAKGNILERFSAQQFPDLHSELNLSSLELGDSALYFCASSVRAGETQYFGPGTRLLVL.

As regards this clonotype: One junction end does not reproduce the germline sequence, and a read error may be involved. The genes are TRBV20-1 and TRBJ2-3; D may be TRBD1 or TRBD2 (5 bases each). This CDR3 is built from 16 residues. Germline V gene sequence: CDR1 DFQATT, CDR2 SNEGSKA (reference sequence). In DNA, the CDR3 is TGCTGTGCTAGAGATCGTTGGGACGGATTTGGGAATACGCAGTATTTT. Translation: CCARDRWDGFGNTQYF.

This clonotype showed up many times. This chain connects TRBV15 to TRBJ1-1; perhaps TRBD1 as D (5 bases). The V gene's germline CDR1 is LNHNV and CDR2 YYDKDF (reference sequence). Trimming stripped 3 bases from V and 0 bases from J, with 8 bases between. This CDR3 is built from 14 residues. The chain's CDR3 is CATSRRDLNTEAFF. The CDR3 coding sequence is TGTGCCACCAGCAGGCGGGACTTGAACACTGAAGCTTTCTTT.

The chain combines TRBV5-8 with TRBJ2-7, with 7 bases that match TRBD1. The V and J ends lost 7 bases and 5 bases, in that order; junction bases with no gene match: 12. Per germline, CDR1 SGHTS and CDR2 YDEGEE. The CDR3 contains 14 residues. The CDR3 DNA is TGTGCCAGCCATTCTGGACAGGTGTCCCACGAGCAGTACTTC. Translating it yields CASHSGQVSHEQYF.

The chain couples TRBV29-1 to TRBJ2-3, with TRBD2 matching over 9 bases. Germline V gene lookup returns CDR1 SQVTM and CDR2 ANQGSEA. This CDR3 has 14 amino acids. The V gene end was trimmed by 4 bases and the J gene end by 1 base; junction bases not matched to a gene: 3. CDR3 in DNA: TGCAGCGTTGTATTAGCGGGAGGCACAGATACGCAGTATTTT. Amino acid sequence: CSVVLAGGTDTQYF.

This chain connects TRBV7-9 to TRBJ2-1; unclear D gene. Germline CDR1 is SEHNR and CDR2 is FQNEAQ (reference sequence). The CDR3 is made up of 13 amino acids. V shed 4 bases and J shed 7 bases, with 11 bases lying between them. CDR3 nucleotide sequence: TGTGCCAGCAGCTCTAGAGTGGGGAATGAGCAGTTCTTC. It yields the protein CASSSRVGNEQFF.

This clonotype was observed at least ten times. J is TRBJ1-1 and V is TRBV6-5; D is unresolved. Trimming shortened V by 4 bases and J by 5 bases, and 11 bases separated the two germline ends. From germline, CDR1 is MNHEY and CDR2 SVGAGI. The CDR3 has 13 amino acids. The CDR3 DNA follows: TGTGCCAGCAGTTCCGGACCGAGGACTGAAGCTTTCTTT. Encoded protein: CASSSGPRTEAFF.

V is TRBV7-9 and J is TRBJ2-7; 13 bases line up with TRBD2. J lost 4 bases, V lost 4 bases, and 1 base had no gene match. CDR1 and CDR2 (germline): SEHNR, FQNEAQ (reference sequence). The CDR3 totals 14 residues. As DNA, the CDR3 is TGTGCCAGCAGCTGGACTAGCGGGGGTTACGAGCAGTACTTC. Its protein is CASSWTSGGYEQYF.

This clonotype was detected only a few times. The rearrangement links TRBV20-1 to TRBJ1-2; 7 positions match TRBD1. The CDR3 is 19 residues long. Germline CDR1 DFQATT, CDR2 SNEGSKA (reference sequence). Losses at the gene ends were 2 bases for V and 2 bases for J; bases not matched to a gene: 20. CDR3 coding DNA: TGCAGTGCTAGAAAAACCGGGACAGCGTTCAGATCCACCAACTATGGCTACACCTTC. It yields the protein CSARKTGTAFRSTNYGYTF.

Many counts were recorded for this clonotype. This chain links TRBV4-1 with TRBJ2-7; maybe TRBD2 (5 bases). The CDR3 totals 14 residues. V shed 3 bases and J shed 1 base, with 10 bases lying between them. Germline values: CDR1 MGHRA, CDR2 YSYEKL. Here the CDR3 reads CASSQIGMSYEQYF. CDR3 in DNA: TGCGCCAGCAGCCAGATCGGGATGTCCTACGAGCAGTACTTC.

This clonotype has a handful of counts. The chain is built from TRBV20-1 and TRBJ2-1; D may be TRBD1 (5 bases). Germline V lookup: CDR1 DFQATT, CDR2 SNEGSKA (reference sequence). Between the trimmed V and J ends, which lost 6 bases and 7 bases, there was a span of 10 bases. There are 11 residues in the CDR3. DNA of the CDR3: TGCAGTGCCCGACAGCTAAATGAGCAGTTCTTC. As protein: CSARQLNEQFF.

This clonotype showed up just a few times. The chain links TRBV2 to TRBJ2-7; no clear D gene. The CDR3 sequence is 11 residues long. CDR1 and CDR2 from the germline V gene are SNHLY and FYNNEI. Between the trimmed V and J ends, which lost 7 bases and 5 bases, there was a span of 9 bases. This chain's CDR3 is CASTTPNEQYF. The CDR3 bases are TGTGCCAGCACGACCCCTAACGAGCAGTACTTC.

This chain connects TRBV3-1 to TRBJ2-7; TRBD1 might be the D (6 bases). The CDR3 length is 16 residues. Per the germline V gene, CDR1 is LGHDT and CDR2 is YNNKEL (reference sequence). Between the trimmed V and J ends, which lost 6 bases and 6 bases, there was a span of 24 bases. The DNA of the CDR3 is TGTGCCAGCAGTCGTTACACAGGGCGTGCGTCGGGCGAGCAGTACTTC. Its protein is CASSRYTGRASGEQYF.

This clonotype was seen only a few times. The genes are TRBV15 and TRBJ2-7; 10 nucleotides match TRBD1. The CDR3 totals 14 residues. Germline V gene data show CDR1 as LNHNV and CDR2 as YYDKDF (reference sequence). V shed 8 bases, J shed 2 bases, and the junction held 6 bases outside the gene matches. The CDR3 region is CATFRDRGPYEQYF. CDR3 nucleotides: TGTGCCACCTTTCGGGACAGGGGTCCCTACGAGCAGTACTTC.

Ten or more counts support this clonotype. The CDR3 nucleotides are TGTGCCAGCAGCTCCGGACCCCACAATGAGCAGTTCTTC. It yields the protein CASSSGPHNEQFF. The chain carries TRBV7-2 and TRBJ2-1; no clear D gene. Trimming took 4 bases from V and 5 from J, leaving 9 bases between them. This CDR3 has 13 residues. Germline CDR1 and CDR2: SGHTA and FQGNSA.

This clonotype was observed at least ten times. The chain recombines TRBV12-3 or TRBV12-4 with TRBJ2-1; 14 nucleotides match TRBD2. V dropped 3 bases and J dropped 7; count of bases not matched to a gene: 5. CDR3 length: 16 amino acids. CDR3 nucleotide sequence: TGTGCCAGCAGTTTTTTGCGGACTAGCGGGGGGAATGAGCAGTTCTTC. Encoded protein: CASSFLRTSGGNEQFF.

This clonotype was seen only a few times. This chain joins TRBV21-1 and TRBJ2-4; the table's D call of TRBD1 was not tested on the DNA. TRBV21-1 is annotated as a pseudogene. This CDR3 contains 16 residues. CDR3 residues: CASSTGQRLAKNIQYF. CDR3 in DNA: TGTGCCAGCAGCACAGGACAGAGGCTAGCCAAAAACATTCAGTACTTC.

This clonotype was seen repeatedly, ten times or more. The gene calls are TRBV25-1 and TRBJ2-1, with TRBD2 as a possible D gene (6 bases). CDR1 is MGHDK and CDR2 is SYGVNS in the germline V gene. CDR3 length: 16 residues. V lost 5 bases and J lost 3, with 17 bases in between. The DNA of the CDR3 is TGTGCCAGCAGTCGTCGCGGGGAGGCCTTCTACAATGAGCAGTTCTTC. Translated: CASSRRGEAFYNEQFF. Variable domain in full (rest from reference TRBV25-1 and TRBJ2-1): EADIYQTPRYLVIGTGKKITLECSQTMGHDKMYWYQQDPGMELHLIHYSYGVNSTEKGDLSSESTVSRIRTEHFPLTLESARPSHTSQYLCASSRRGEAFYNEQFFGPGTRLTVL.

This clonotype was observed a few times. The chain has TRBV6-1 and TRBJ2-2, with 9 positions matching TRBD2. This CDR3 has 16 amino acids. V trimming: 6 bases; J trimming: 5 bases; junction bases outside the gene matches: 10. Germline V CDR1 and CDR2: MNHNS, SASEGT. In DNA, the CDR3 is TGTGCCAGCAGGGAAACCGGGACTAGCCGGACCGGGGAGCTGTTTTTT. Translation gives CASRETGTSRTGELFF.

In its sample, this clonotype was seen a few times. The J gene is TRBJ2-3, the V gene TRBV29-1; 11 bases are shared with TRBD2. CDR3 length: 15 residues. Germline V CDR1 and CDR2: SQVTM, ANQGSEA. V dropped 4 bases and J dropped 6; count of bases not matched to a gene: 9. CDR3: CSVVRASGRSDTQYF. The DNA for the CDR3 is TGCAGCGTTGTTAGGGCTAGCGGGAGGAGCGATACGCAGTATTTT.